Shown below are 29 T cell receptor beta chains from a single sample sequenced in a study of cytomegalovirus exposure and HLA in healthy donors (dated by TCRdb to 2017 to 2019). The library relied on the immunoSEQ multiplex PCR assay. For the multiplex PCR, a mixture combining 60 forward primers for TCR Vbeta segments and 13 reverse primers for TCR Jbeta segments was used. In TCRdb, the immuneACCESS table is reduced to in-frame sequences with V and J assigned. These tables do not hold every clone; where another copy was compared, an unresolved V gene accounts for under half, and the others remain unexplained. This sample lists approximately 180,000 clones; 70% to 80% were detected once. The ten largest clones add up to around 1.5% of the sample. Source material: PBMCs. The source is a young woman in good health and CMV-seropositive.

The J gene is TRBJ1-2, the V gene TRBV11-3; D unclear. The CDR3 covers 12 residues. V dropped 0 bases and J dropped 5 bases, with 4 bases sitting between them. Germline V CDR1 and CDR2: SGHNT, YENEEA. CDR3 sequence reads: CASSLDNYGYTF. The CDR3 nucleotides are TGTGCCAGCAGCTTAGATAATTATGGCTACACCTTC.

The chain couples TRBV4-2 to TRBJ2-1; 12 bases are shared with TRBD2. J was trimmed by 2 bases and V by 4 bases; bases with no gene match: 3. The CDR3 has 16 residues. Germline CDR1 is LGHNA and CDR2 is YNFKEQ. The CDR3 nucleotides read TGTGCCAGCAGCCCTAGGACTAGCGGGACCTACAATGAGCAGTTCTTC. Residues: CASSPRTSGTYNEQFF.

CDR3 DNA sequence: TGTGCCAGCAGTTCTTCCGGGACAGGGTACCGCAATGAGCAGTTCTTC. This encodes CASSSSGTGYRNEQFF. This chain joins TRBV6-5 and TRBJ2-1; 9 nucleotides agree with TRBD1. Losses at the gene ends were 4 bases for V and 6 bases for J; bases not matched to a gene: 10. Per the germline V gene, CDR1 is MNHEY and CDR2 is SVGAGI. The CDR3 covers 16 residues.

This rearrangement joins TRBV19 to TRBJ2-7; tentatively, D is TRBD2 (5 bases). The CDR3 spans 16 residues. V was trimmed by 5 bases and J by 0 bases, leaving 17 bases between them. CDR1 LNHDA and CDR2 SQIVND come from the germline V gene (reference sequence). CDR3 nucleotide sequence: TGTGCCAGTAGTGCCCCAGGCGGGCGGACCTCCTACGAGCAGTACTTC. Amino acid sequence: CASSAPGGRTSYEQYF.

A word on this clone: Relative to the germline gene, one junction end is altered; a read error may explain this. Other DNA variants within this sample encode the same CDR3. DNA of the CDR3: TGTGCCAGCAGCGGGGGGATCGGACAGGGGCAAGAGACCCAATACTTC. Translated, it gives CASSGGIGQGQETQYF. This chain uses TRBV9 with TRBJ2-5; 9 positions match TRBD1. This CDR3 region has 16 residues. Germline CDR1 is SGDLS and CDR2 is YYNGEE.

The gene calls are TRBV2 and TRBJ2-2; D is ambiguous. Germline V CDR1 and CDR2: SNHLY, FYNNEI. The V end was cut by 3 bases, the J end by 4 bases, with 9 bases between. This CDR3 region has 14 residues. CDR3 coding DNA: TGTGCCAGCAGTGACATGTCGGGCACCGGGGAGCTGTTTTTT. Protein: CASSDMSGTGELFF.

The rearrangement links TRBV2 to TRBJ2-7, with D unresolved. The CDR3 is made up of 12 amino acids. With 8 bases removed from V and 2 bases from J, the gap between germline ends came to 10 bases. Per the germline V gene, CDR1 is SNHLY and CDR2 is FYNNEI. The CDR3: CASHRSPYEQYF. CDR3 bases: TGTGCCAGCCATAGATCCCCCTACGAGCAGTACTTC.

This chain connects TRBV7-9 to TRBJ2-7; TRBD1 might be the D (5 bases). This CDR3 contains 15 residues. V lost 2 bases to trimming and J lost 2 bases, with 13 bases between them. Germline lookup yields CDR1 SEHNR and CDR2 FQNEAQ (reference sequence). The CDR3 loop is CASSLWQGLPYEQYF. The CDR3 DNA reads TGTGCCAGCAGCTTATGGCAGGGCTTACCCTACGAGCAGTACTTC.

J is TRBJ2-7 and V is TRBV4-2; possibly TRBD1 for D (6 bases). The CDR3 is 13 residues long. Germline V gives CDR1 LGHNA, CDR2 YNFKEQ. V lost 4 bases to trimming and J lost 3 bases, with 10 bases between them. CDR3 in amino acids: CASSPQTGYEQYF. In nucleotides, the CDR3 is TGTGCCAGCAGCCCTCAGACAGGCTACGAGCAGTACTTC.

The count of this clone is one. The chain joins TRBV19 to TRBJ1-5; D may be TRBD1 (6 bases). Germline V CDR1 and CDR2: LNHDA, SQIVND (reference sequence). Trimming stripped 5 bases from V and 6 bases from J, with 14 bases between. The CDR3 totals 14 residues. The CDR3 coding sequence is TGTGCCAGTAGTCTTCGTCAGGGGTTTCAGCCCCAGCATTTT. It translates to CASSLRQGFQPQHF.

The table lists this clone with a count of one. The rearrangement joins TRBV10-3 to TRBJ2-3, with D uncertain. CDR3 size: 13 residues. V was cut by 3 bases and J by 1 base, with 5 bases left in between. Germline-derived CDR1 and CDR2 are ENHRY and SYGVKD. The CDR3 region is CAISDPGTDTQYF. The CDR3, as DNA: TGTGCCATCAGTGACCCAGGCACAGATACGCAGTATTTT.

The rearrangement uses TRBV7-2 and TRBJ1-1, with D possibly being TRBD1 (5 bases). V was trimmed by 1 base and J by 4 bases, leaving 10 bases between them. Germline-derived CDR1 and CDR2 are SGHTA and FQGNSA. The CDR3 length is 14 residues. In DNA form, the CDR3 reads TGTGCCAGCAGCTTAGATGGGGCGCGCACTGAAGCTTTCTTT. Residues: CASSLDGARTEAFF. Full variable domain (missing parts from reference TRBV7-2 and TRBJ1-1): GAGVSQSPSNKVTEKGKDVELRCDPISGHTALYWYRQSLGQGLEFLIYFQGNSAPDKSGLPSDRFSAERTGGSVSTLTIQRTQQEDSAVYLCASSLDGARTEAFFGQGTRLTVV.

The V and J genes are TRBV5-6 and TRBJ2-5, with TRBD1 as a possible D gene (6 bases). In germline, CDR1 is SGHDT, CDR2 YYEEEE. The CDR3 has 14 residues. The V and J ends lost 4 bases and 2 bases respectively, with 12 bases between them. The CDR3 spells CASSPRTVQETQYF. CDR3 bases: TGTGCCAGCAGCCCTCGGACAGTTCAAGAGACCCAGTACTTC.

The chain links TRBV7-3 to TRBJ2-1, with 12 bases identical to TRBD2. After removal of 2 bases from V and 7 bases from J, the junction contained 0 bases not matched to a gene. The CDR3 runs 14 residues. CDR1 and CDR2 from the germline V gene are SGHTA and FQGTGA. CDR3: CASSLGLAGNEQFF. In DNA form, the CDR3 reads TGTGCCAGCAGCTTAGGACTAGCGGGAAATGAGCAGTTCTTC.

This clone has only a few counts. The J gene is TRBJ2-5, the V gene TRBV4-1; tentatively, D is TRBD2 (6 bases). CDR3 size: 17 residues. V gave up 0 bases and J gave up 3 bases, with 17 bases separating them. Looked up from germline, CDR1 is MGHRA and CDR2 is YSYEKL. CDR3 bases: TGCGCCAGCAGCCAAGACCCCCCTGGCGGAGGGAAAGAGACCCAGTACTTC. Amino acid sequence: CASSQDPPGGGKETQYF.

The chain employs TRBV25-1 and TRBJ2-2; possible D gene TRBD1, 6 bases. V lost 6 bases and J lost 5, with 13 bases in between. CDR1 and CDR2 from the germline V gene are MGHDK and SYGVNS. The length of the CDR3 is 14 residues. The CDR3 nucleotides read TGTGCCAGCAGACAATCGGACAGAACCGGGGAGCTGTTTTTT. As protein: CASRQSDRTGELFF.

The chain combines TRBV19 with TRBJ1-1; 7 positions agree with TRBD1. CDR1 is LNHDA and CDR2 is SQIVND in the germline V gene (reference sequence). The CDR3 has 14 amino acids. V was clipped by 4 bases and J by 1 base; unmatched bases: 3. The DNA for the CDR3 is TGTGCCAGTAGTACCCCAGGGGGGAACACTGAAGCTTTCTTT. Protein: CASSTPGGNTEAFF.

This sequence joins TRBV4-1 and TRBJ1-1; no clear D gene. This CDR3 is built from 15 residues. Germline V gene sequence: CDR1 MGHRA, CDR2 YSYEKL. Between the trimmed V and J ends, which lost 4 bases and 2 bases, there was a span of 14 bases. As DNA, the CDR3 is TGCGCCAGCAGCCCCACCCTTAGTAGTAACACTGAAGCTTTCTTT. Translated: CASSPTLSSNTEAFF.

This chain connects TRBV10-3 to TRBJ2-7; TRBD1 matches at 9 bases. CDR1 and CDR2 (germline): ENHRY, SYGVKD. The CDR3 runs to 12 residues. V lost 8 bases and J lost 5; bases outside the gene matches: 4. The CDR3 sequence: CAIGQGNDEQYF. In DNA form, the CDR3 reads TGTGCCATCGGACAGGGGAACGACGAGCAGTACTTC.

The CDR3 loop is CASSSVTGGTYEQYF. CDR3 sequence (DNA): TGTGCCAGCAGCTCCGTGACAGGGGGTACCTACGAGCAGTACTTC. The chain joins TRBV28 to TRBJ2-7; 9 positions match TRBD1. The CDR3 is made up of 15 amino acids. V lost 6 bases, J lost 2 bases, and 8 bases stayed unmatched. Looked up from germline, CDR1 is MDHEN and CDR2 is SYDVKM.

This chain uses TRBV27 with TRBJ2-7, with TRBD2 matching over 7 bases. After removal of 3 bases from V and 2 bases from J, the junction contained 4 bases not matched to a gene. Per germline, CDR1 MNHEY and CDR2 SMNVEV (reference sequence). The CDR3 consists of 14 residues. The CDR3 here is CASSFSSGPYEQYF. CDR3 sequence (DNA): TGTGCCAGCAGTTTTTCTAGCGGTCCCTACGAGCAGTACTTC.

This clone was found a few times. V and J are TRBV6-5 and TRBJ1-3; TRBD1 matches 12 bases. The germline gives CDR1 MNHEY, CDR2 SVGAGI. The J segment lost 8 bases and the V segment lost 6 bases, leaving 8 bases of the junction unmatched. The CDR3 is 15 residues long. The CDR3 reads CASSRDRGLGDTIYF. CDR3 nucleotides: TGTGCCAGCAGCCGGGACAGGGGGCTCGGAGACACCATATATTTT.

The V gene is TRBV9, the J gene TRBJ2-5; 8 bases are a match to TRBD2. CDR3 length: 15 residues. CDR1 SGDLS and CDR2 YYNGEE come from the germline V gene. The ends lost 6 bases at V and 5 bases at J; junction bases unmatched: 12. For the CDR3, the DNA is TGTGCCAGCACGGGGACGGGGGGGGTGAGCGAGACCCAGTACTTC. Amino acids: CASTGTGGVSETQYF.

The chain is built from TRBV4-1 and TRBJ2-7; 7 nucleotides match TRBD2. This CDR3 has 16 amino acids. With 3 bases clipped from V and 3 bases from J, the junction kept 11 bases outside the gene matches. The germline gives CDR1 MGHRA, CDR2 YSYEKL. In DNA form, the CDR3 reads TGCGCCAGCAGCCATCAAGGGCCACTAGCGAGCTACGAGCAGTACTTC. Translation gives CASSHQGPLASYEQYF.

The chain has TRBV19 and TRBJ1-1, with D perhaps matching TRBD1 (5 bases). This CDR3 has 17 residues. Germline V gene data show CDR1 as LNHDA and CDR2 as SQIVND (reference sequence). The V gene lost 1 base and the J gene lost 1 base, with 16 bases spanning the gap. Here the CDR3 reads CASSIGQIRGKNTEAFF. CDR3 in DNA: TGTGCCAGTAGTATAGGACAGATAAGAGGCAAGAACACTGAAGCTTTCTTT.

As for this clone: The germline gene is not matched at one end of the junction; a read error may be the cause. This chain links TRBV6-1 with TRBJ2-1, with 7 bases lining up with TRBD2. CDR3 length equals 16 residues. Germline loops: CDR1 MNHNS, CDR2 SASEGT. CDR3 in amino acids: CASSQAGQGWRNEQFF. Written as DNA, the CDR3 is TGTGCCAGCAGTCAAGCGGGGCAGGGATGGAGAAATGAGCAGTTCTTC.

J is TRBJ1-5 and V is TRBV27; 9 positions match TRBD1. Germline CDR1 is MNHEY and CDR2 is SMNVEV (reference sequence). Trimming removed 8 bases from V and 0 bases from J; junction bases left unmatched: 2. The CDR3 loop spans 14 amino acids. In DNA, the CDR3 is TGTGCCAGCGGACAGGGGTATAGCAATCAGCCCCAGCATTTT. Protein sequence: CASGQGYSNQPQHF.

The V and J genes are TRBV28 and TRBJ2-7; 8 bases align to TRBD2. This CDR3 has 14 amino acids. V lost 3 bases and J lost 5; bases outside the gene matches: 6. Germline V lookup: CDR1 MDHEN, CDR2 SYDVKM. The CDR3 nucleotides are TGTGCCAGCAGTTTCGGGGGGGGCGCAGACGAGCAGTACTTC. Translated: CASSFGGGADEQYF.

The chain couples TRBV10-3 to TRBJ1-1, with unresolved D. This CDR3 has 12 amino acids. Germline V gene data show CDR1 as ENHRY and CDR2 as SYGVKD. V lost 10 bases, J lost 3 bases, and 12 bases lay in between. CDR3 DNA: TGTGCCACCCTTACCGGGGACACTGAAGCTTTCTTT. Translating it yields CATLTGDTEAFF.